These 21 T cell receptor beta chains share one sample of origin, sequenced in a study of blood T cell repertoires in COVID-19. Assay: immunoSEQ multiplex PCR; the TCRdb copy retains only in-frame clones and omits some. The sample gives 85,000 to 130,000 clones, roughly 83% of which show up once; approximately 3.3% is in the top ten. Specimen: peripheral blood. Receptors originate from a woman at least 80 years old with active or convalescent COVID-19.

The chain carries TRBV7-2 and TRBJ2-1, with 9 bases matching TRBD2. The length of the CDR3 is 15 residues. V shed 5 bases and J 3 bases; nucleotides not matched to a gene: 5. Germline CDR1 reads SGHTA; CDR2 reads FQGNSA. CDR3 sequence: CASSPLAGNYNEQFF. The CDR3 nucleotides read TGTGCCAGCAGCCCCCTAGCGGGGAACTACAATGAGCAGTTCTTC.

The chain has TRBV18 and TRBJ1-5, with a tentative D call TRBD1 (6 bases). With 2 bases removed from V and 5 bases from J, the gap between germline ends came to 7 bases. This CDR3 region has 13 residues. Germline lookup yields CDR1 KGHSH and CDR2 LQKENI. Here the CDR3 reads CASSPYRDQPQHF. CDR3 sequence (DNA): TGTGCCAGCTCACCATACAGGGATCAGCCCCAGCATTTT.

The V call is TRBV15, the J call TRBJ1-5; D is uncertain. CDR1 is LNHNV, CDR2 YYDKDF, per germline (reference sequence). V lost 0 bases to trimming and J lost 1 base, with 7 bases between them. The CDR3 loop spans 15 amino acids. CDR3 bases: TGTGCCACCAGCAGAGATTTTCAAAGCAATCAGCCCCAGCATTTT. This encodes CATSRDFQSNQPQHF.

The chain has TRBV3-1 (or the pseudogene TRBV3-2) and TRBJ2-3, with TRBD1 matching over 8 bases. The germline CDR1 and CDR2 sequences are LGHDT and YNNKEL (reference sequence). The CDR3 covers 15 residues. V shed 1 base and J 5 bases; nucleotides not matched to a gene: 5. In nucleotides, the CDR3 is TGTGCCAGCAGCCAAGGGACAGGACAGGGAGATACGCAGTATTTT. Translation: CASSQGTGQGDTQYF.

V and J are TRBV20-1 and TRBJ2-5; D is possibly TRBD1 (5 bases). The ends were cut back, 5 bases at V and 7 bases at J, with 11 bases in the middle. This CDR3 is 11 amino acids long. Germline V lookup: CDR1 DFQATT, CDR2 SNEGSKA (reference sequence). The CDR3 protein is CSAGITGTQYF. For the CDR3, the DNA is TGCAGTGCTGGGATCACAGGGACCCAGTACTTC.

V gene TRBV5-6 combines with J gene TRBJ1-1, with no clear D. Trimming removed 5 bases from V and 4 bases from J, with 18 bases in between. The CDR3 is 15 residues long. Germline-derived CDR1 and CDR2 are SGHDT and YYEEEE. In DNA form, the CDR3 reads TGTGCCAGCAGTCCGGTAAGAGGGCGTGGCACTGAAGCTTTCTTT. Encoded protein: CASSPVRGRGTEAFF.

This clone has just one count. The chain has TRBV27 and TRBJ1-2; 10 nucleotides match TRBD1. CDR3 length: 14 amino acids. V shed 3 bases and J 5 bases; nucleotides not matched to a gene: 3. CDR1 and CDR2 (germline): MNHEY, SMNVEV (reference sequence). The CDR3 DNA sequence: TGTGCCAGCAGTTTGGGGACAGGGGTATATGGCTACACCTTC. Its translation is CASSLGTGVYGYTF.

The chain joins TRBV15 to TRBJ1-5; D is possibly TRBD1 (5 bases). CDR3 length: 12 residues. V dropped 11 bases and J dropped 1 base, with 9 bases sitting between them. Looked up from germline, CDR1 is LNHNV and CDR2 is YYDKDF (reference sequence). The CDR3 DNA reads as TGTGCCGTGGGGGGGAGCAATCAGCCCCAGCATTTT. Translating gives CAVGGSNQPQHF.

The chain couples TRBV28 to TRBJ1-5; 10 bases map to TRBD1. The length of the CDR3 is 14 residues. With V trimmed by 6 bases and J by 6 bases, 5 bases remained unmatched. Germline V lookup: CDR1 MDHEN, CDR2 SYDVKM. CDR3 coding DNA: TGTGCCAGCAGCCCGGGACAGGGGAGTCAGCCCCAGCATTTT. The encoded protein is CASSPGQGSQPQHF. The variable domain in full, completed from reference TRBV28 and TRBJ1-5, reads DVKVTQSSRYLVKRTGEKVFLECVQDMDHENMFWYRQDPGLGLRLIYFSYDVKMKEKGDIPEGYSVSREKKERFSLILESASTNQTSMYLCASSPGQGSQPQHFGDGTRLSIL.

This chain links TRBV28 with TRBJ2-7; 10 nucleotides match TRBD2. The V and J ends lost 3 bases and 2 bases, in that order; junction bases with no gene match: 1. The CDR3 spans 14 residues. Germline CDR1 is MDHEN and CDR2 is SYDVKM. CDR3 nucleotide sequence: TGTGCCAGCAGTTTCACTAGCGGGGCCTACGAGCAGTACTTC. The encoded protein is CASSFTSGAYEQYF.

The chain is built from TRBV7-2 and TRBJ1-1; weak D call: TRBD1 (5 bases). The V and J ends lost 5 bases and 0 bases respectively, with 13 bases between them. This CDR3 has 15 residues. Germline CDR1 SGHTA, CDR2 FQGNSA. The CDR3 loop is CASSPTTVLNTEAFF. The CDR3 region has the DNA TGTGCCAGCAGCCCCACGACAGTATTGAACACTGAAGCTTTCTTT.

Here the CDR3 DNA reads TGTGCCAGCAGCTCCTCCGGACAGTTCTCTGGAAACACCATATATTTT. Encoded protein: CASSSSGQFSGNTIYF. The chain uses TRBV9 and TRBJ1-3; tentative D call: TRBD1 (6 bases). Per the germline V gene, CDR1 is SGDLS and CDR2 is YYNGEE. Trimming took off 4 bases at V and 0 bases at J, with 14 bases between the two ends. CDR3 length equals 16 residues.

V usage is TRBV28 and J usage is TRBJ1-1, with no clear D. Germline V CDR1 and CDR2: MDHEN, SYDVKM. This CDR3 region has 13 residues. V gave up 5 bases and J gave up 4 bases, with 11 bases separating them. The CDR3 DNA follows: TGTGCCAGCAGTCCGAACATTGGCACTGAAGCTTTCTTT. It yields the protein CASSPNIGTEAFF.

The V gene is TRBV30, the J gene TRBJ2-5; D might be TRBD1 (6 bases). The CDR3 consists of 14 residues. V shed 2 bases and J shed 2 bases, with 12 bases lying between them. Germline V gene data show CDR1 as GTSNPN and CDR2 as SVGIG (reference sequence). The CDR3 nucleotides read TGTGCCTGGAGTCTCGGACAGCTTCAAGAGACCCAGTACTTC. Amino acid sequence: CAWSLGQLQETQYF.

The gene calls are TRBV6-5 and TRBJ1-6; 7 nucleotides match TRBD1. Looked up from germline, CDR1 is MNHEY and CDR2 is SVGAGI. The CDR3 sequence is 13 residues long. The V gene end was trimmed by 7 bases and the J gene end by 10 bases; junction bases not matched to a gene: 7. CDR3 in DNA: TGTGCCAGCAACAGGGGCGAGGGCTCACCCCTCCACTTT. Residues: CASNRGEGSPLHF.

The CDR3 coding sequence is TGTGCCAGCAGCTTAATCCGGGGACAGGGCGACTATGGCTACACCTTC. Protein sequence: CASSLIRGQGDYGYTF. J is TRBJ1-2 and V is TRBV7-2, with 9 bases matching TRBD1. The CDR3 length is 16 residues. Germline-derived CDR1 and CDR2 are SGHTA and FQGNSA. Trimming cost V 2 bases and J 3 bases; bases outside gene matches: 7.

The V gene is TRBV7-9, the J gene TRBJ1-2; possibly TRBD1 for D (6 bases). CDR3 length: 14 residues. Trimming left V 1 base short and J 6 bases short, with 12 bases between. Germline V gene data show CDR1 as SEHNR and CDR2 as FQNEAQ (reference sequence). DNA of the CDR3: TGTGCCAGCAGCTTAGGTGCAGGGGTACATGGCTACACCTTC. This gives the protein CASSLGAGVHGYTF.

CDR3 sequence reads: CASSEAQRWQYF. Here the CDR3 DNA reads TGTGCCAGCAGTGAAGCGCAGAGGTGGCAGTACTTC. The V call is TRBV2, the J call TRBJ2-7; D ambiguous. CDR1 is SNHLY, CDR2 FYNNEI, per germline. V was pared by 0 bases and J by 9 bases, with 9 bases between. The CDR3 totals 12 residues. The full variable domain, completed using reference TRBV2 and TRBJ2-7, is EPEVTQTPSHQVTQMGQEVILRCVPISNHLYFYWYRQILGQKVEFLVSFYNNEISEKSEIFDDQFSVERPDGSNFTLKIRSTKLEDSAMYFCASSEAQRWQYFGPGTRLTVT.

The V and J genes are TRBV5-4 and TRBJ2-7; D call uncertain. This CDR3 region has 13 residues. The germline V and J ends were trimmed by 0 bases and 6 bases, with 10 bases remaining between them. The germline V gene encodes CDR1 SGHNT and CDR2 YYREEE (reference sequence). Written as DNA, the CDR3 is TGTGCCAGCAGCTTGGACTACTCGGGCGAGCAGTACTTC. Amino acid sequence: CASSLDYSGEQYF.

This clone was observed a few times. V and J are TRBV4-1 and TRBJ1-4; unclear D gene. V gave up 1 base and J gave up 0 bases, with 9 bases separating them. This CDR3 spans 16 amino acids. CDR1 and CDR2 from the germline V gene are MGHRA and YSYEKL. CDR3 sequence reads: CASSQAETTTNEKLFF. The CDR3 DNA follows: TGCGCCAGCAGCCAAGCTGAAACTACAACTAATGAAAAACTGTTTTTT.

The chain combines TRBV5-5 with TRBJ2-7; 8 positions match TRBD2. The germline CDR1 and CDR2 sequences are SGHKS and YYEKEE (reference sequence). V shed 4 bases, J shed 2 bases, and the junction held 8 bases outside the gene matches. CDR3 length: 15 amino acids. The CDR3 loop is CASSPLQRGTYEQYF. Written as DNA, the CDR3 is TGTGCCAGCAGCCCCCTCCAGCGGGGGACCTACGAGCAGTACTTC.